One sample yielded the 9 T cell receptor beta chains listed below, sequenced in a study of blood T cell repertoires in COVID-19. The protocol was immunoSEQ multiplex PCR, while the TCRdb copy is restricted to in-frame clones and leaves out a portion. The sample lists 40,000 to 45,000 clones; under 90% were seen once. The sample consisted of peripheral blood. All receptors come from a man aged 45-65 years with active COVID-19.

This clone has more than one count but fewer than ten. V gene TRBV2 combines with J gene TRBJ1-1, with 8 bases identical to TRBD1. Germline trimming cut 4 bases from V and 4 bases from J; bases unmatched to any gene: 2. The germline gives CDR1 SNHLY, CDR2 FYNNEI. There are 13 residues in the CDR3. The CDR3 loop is CASSAQGVTEAFF. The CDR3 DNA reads TGTGCCAGCAGTGCACAGGGGGTCACTGAAGCTTTCTTT.

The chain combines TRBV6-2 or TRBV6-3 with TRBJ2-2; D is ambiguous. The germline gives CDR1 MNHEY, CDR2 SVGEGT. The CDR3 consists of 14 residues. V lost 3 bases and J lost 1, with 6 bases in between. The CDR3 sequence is CASSYLRNTGELFF. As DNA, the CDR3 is TGTGCCAGCAGTTATTTGAGGAACACCGGGGAGCTGTTTTTT.

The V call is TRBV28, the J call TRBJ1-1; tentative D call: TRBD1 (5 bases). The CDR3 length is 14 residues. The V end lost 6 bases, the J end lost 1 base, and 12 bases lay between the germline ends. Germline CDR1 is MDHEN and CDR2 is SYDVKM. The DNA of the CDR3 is TGTGCCAGCAGCCCCGGGGGGAGGAACACTGAAGCTTTCTTT. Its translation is CASSPGGRNTEAFF.

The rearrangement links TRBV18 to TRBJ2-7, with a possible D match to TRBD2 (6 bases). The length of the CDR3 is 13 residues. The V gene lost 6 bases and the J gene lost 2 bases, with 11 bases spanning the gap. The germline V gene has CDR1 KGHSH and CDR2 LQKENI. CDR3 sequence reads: CASSRDSPYEQYF. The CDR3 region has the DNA TGTGCCAGCTCCCGGGACTCGCCCTACGAGCAGTACTTC.

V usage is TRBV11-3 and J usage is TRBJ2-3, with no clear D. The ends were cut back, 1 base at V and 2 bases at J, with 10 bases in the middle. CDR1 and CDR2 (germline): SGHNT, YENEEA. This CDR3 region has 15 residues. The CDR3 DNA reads TGTGCCAGCAGCTTAGTGGCAGTAACCACAGATACGCAGTATTTT. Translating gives CASSLVAVTTDTQYF.

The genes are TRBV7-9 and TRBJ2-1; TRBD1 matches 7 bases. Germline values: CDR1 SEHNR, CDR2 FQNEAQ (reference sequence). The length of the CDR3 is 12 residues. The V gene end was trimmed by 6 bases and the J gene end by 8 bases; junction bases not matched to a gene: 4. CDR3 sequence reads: CASRTGWDEQFF. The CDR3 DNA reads TGTGCCAGCAGGACAGGGTGGGATGAGCAGTTCTTC.

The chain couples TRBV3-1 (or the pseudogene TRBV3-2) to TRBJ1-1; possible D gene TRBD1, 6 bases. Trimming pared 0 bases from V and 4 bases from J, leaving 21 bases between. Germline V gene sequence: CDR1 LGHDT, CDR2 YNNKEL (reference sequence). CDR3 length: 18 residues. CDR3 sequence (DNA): TGTGCCAGCAGCCAAGATATATGGTGGCACAGGGTTTTCACTGAAGCTTTCTTT. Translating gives CASSQDIWWHRVFTEAFF.

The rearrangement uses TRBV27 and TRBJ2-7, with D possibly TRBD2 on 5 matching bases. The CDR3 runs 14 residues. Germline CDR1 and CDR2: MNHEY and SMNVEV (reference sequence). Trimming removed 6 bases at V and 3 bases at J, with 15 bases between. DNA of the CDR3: TGTGCCAGCAGCCCGGTCGGACTGAGCTACGAGCAGTACTTC. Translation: CASSPVGLSYEQYF.

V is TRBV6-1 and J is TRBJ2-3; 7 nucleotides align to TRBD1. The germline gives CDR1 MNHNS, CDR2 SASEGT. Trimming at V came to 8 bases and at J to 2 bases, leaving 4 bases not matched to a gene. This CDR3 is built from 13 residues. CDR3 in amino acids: CASSTGVTDTQYF. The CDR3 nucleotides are TGTGCCAGCTCTACAGGGGTCACAGATACGCAGTATTTT.